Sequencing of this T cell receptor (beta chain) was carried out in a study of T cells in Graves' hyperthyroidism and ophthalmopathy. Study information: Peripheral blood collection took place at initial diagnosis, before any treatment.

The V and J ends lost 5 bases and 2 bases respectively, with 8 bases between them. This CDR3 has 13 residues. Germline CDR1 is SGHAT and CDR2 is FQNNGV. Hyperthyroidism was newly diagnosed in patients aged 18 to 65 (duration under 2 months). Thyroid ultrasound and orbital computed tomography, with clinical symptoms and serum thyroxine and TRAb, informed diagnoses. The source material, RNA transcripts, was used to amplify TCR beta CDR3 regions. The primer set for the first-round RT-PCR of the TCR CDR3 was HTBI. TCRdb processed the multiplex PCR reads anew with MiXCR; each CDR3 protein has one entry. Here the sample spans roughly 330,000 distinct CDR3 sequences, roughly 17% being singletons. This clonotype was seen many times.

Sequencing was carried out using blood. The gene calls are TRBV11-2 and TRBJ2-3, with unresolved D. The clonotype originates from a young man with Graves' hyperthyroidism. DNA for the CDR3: TGTGCCAGCAGCCCACGACCCACAGATACGCAGTATTTT. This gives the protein CASSPRPTDTQYF.